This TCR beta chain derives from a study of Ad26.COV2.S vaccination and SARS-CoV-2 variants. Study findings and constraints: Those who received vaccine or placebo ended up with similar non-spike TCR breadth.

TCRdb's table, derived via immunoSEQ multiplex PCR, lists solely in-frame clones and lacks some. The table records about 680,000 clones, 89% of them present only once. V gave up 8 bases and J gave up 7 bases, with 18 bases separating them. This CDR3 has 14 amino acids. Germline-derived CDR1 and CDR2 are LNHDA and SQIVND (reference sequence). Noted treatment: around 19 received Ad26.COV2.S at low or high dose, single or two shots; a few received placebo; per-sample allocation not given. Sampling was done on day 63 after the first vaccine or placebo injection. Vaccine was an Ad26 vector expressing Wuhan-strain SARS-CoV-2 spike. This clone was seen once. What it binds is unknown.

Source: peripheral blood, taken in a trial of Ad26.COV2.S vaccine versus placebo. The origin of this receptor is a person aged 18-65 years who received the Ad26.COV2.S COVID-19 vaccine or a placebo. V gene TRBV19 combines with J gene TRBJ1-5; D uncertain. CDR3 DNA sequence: TGTGCCAGTGCCCCCCTGGGAGATCCCCAGCCCCAGCATTTT. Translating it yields CASAPLGDPQPQHF.